Below, 28 T cell receptor beta chains from the same sample are listed, as sequenced in a study of cytomegalovirus exposure and HLA in healthy donors. The PCR had 60 Vbeta and 13 Jbeta primers. The data were produced by immunoSEQ multiplex PCR, yet TCRdb's version contains in-frame clones alone and is incomplete. Of 95,000 to 150,000 clones in the sample, 81% were seen once. Sequencing was done on a sample of PBMCs. The receptor source for this set is a woman younger than 45 in good health and CMV-seronegative.

The V and J genes are TRBV5-1 and TRBJ2-5; 9 positions agree with TRBD1. CDR1 and CDR2 (germline): SGHRS, YFSETQ. The CDR3 consists of 16 residues. With V trimmed by 0 bases and J by 4 bases, 7 bases remained unmatched. The CDR3 DNA is TGCGCCAGCAGCTTGGTTGTTTGGGGACAGGGAGAGACCCAGTACTTC. It encodes CASSLVVWGQGETQYF.

The chain couples TRBV5-4 to TRBJ2-3, with D possibly matching TRBD1 (6 bases). The CDR3 length is 14 residues. CDR1 SGHNT and CDR2 YYREEE come from the germline V gene (reference sequence). With 2 bases removed from V and 0 bases from J, the gap between germline ends came to 7 bases. CDR3 sequence reads: CASSFQGSTDTQYF. Here the CDR3 DNA reads TGTGCCAGCAGCTTTCAGGGGAGCACAGATACGCAGTATTTT.

The chain employs TRBV15 and TRBJ2-3, with 7 bases fitting TRBD1. This CDR3 is 15 amino acids long. V lost 1 base to trimming and J lost 2 bases; unmatched junction nucleotides: 3. Germline V gene sequence: CDR1 LNHNV, CDR2 YYDKDF (reference sequence). The DNA of the CDR3 is TGTGCCACCAGCAGAGGACAGGGCCACACAGATACGCAGTATTTT. This gives the protein CATSRGQGHTDTQYF.

The rearrangement links TRBV30 to TRBJ1-4; no clear D gene. There are 14 residues in the CDR3. V lost 0 bases to trimming and J lost 0 bases, with 5 bases between them. Germline V lookup: CDR1 GTSNPN, CDR2 SVGIG (reference sequence). The CDR3 loop reads CAWSVWPTNEKLFF. The CDR3 region has the DNA TGTGCCTGGAGTGTGTGGCCAACTAATGAAAAACTGTTTTTT.

The V gene is TRBV6-5, the J gene TRBJ2-1, with D possibly TRBD2 on 6 matching bases. CDR3 length equals 13 residues. Trimming removed 6 bases from V and 6 bases from J, with 12 bases in between. The germline CDR1 and CDR2 sequences are MNHEY and SVGAGI. As DNA, the CDR3 is TGTGCCAGCAGACGAGGGAGGTTCAATGAGCAGTTCTTC. Translation: CASRRGRFNEQFF.

The chain recombines TRBV5-1 with TRBJ1-2; 7 bases are shared with TRBD1. V gave up 3 bases and J gave up 7 bases; unmatched junction bases: 3. Germline CDR1 is SGHRS and CDR2 is YFSETQ. The CDR3 length is 12 residues. The chain's CDR3 is CASSSRDSGYTF. The DNA of the CDR3 is TGCGCCAGCAGCTCCCGGGACAGTGGCTACACCTTC.

The chain carries TRBV30 and TRBJ2-1; a possible D gene is TRBD1 (7 bases). Germline CDR1 GTSNPN, CDR2 SVGIG (reference sequence). The CDR3 length is 15 residues. The V gene lost 3 bases and the J gene lost 7 bases, with 19 bases spanning the gap. CDR3 in DNA: TGTGCCTGGAGAGGAGGGGGCGGGGTCGGGAATGAGCAGTTCTTC. Translated, it gives CAWRGGGGVGNEQFF.

The gene calls are TRBV5-1 and TRBJ1-6, with D perhaps TRBD1 (6 bases). V lost 4 bases, J lost 10 bases, and 18 bases lay in between. Germline CDR1 and CDR2: SGHRS and YFSETQ. This CDR3 spans 15 amino acids. Here the CDR3 DNA reads TGCGCCAGCAGCCAGGGTCGGGACACATACTCACCCCTCCACTTT. Protein: CASSQGRDTYSPLHF.

The chain carries TRBV7-2 and TRBJ2-3; TRBD1 is a possible D gene (6 bases). This CDR3 comprises 15 residues. CDR1 and CDR2 (germline): SGHTA, FQGNSA. V was pared by 5 bases and J by 1 base, with 13 bases between. The CDR3 nucleotides read TGTGCCAGCAGCAACCGACAGGCGGGCACAGATACGCAGTATTTT. Translation: CASSNRQAGTDTQYF.

In its sample, this clone was seen once. The chain recombines TRBV27 with TRBJ1-1; TRBD1 is a possible D gene (6 bases). The CDR3 spans 12 residues. Deletions cut 4 bases from V and 8 bases from J, with 11 bases between. Germline-derived CDR1 and CDR2 are MNHEY and SMNVEV (reference sequence). The CDR3 spells CASSSQGREAFF. CDR3 sequence (DNA): TGTGCCAGCAGTTCACAGGGCCGGGAAGCTTTCTTT.

The chain combines TRBV4-2 with TRBJ2-5, with 8 bases fitting TRBD2. Losses at the gene ends were 0 bases for V and 2 bases for J; bases not matched to a gene: 11. Looked up from germline, CDR1 is LGHNA and CDR2 is YNFKEQ. The CDR3 loop spans 18 amino acids. The CDR3 here is CASSQDRNAAGAQETQYF. CDR3 DNA sequence: TGTGCCAGCAGCCAAGATCGTAACGCAGCGGGAGCTCAAGAGACCCAGTACTTC.

This clone was detected only once. The CDR3 bases are TGCGCCAGCAGCCAAGATCCTGCGGGAGGCGGCCGAGAGACCCAGTACTTC. It specifies CASSQDPAGGGRETQYF. The chain combines TRBV4-1 with TRBJ2-5, with 8 bases lining up with TRBD2. Losses at the gene ends were 0 bases for V and 4 bases for J; bases not matched to a gene: 10. The length of the CDR3 is 17 residues. Germline V gene data show CDR1 as MGHRA and CDR2 as YSYEKL.

CDR3 sequence: CASRSGANNYGYTF. The CDR3 bases are TGTGCCAGCAGGTCAGGGGCGAACAACTATGGCTACACCTTC. The chain combines TRBV6-6 with TRBJ1-2; tentatively, D is TRBD1 (6 bases). CDR3 length equals 14 residues. Germline values: CDR1 MNHNY, CDR2 SVGAGI (reference sequence). V lost 6 bases, J lost 2 bases, and 13 bases lay in between.

The rearrangement links TRBV9 to TRBJ2-7, with a tentative D call TRBD1 (6 bases). CDR1 and CDR2 (germline): SGDLS, YYNGEE. V gave up 1 base and J gave up 3 bases, with 17 bases separating them. This CDR3 has 16 residues. CDR3 DNA: TGTGCCAGCAGCGTAACATCGGCAGGGGCCCACTACGAGCAGTACTTC. Residues: CASSVTSAGAHYEQYF. The complete variable domain, with remaining parts taken from reference TRBV9 and TRBJ2-7, reads DSGVTQTPKHLITATGQRVTLRCSPRSGDLSVYWYQQSLDQGLQFLIQYYNGEERAKGNILERFSAQQFPDLHSELNLSSLELGDSALYFCASSVTSAGAHYEQYFGPGTRLTVT.

The chain combines TRBV5-1 with TRBJ1-4; TRBD1 aligns across 7 bases. CDR3 length: 15 amino acids. Trimming removed 5 bases from V and 6 bases from J; junction bases left unmatched: 10. Germline V gene data show CDR1 as SGHRS and CDR2 as YFSETQ. CDR3 loop: CASRRDSRSDEKLFF. CDR3 bases: TGCGCCAGCAGGCGGGACAGCAGATCGGATGAAAAACTGTTTTTT. The full variable domain, its missing parts supplied by reference TRBV5-1 and TRBJ1-4, is KAGVTQTPRYLIKTRGQQVTLSCSPISGHRSVSWYQQTPGQGLQFLFEYFSETQRNKGNFPGRFSGRQFSNSRSEMNVSTLELGDSALYLCASRRDSRSDEKLFFGSGTQLSVL.

The chain carries TRBV7-2 and TRBJ2-7; 9 bases are a match to TRBD1. J gave up 3 bases and V 4 bases, and 7 bases lay outside the gene matches. The CDR3 consists of 15 residues. CDR1 and CDR2 from the germline V gene are SGHTA and FQGNSA. As DNA, the CDR3 is TGTGCCAGCAGCTCGCCGACAGGGGGTCACTACGAGCAGTACTTC. Translating it yields CASSSPTGGHYEQYF.

The genes are TRBV5-1 and TRBJ1-2, with TRBD1 as a possible D gene (6 bases). This CDR3 has 14 residues. The germline gives CDR1 SGHRS, CDR2 YFSETQ. V was clipped by 1 base and J by 5 bases, with 12 bases between them. The CDR3 nucleotides read TGCGCCAGCAGCTTGTTGGCAGGGGATTATGGCTACACCTTC. Its translation: CASSLLAGDYGYTF.

CDR3 DNA sequence: TGTGCCAGCAGCGAGAGACAGGGAGGTCGGGAGACCCAGTACTTC. Residues: CASSERQGGRETQYF. The chain uses TRBV21-1 and TRBJ2-5; the DNA was not used to check the table's D call, TRBD1. TRBV21-1 is given as a pseudogene. The CDR3 is made up of 15 amino acids.

This chain uses TRBV7-9 with TRBJ1-4; 9 nucleotides line up with TRBD1. Germline V gives CDR1 SEHNR, CDR2 FQNEAQ (reference sequence). The CDR3 spans 15 residues. The ends lost 5 bases at V and 5 bases at J; junction bases unmatched: 6. CDR3: CASSLQGAWNEKLFF. CDR3 bases: TGTGCCAGCAGCCTACAGGGGGCCTGGAATGAAAAACTGTTTTTT.

The chain recombines TRBV9 with TRBJ2-3; perhaps TRBD1 as D (5 bases). There are 14 residues in the CDR3. From germline, CDR1 is SGDLS and CDR2 YYNGEE. The V gene lost 2 bases and the J gene lost 4 bases, with 11 bases spanning the gap. CDR3 amino acids: CASSVGLGADTQYF. In DNA form, the CDR3 reads TGTGCCAGCAGCGTTGGGCTAGGGGCAGATACGCAGTATTTT.

This clone was recorded only once. V is TRBV7-8 and J is TRBJ1-6, with D possibly matching TRBD1 (6 bases). Germline V gene sequence: CDR1 SGHVS, CDR2 FQNEAQ. Trimming took off 1 base at V and 7 bases at J, with 8 bases between the two ends. This CDR3 region has 14 residues. In DNA form, the CDR3 reads TGTGCCAGCAGCTTAGAAAGGGGGAATTCACCCCTCCACTTT. It codes for CASSLERGNSPLHF.

This chain links TRBV30 with TRBJ1-1; D is perhaps TRBD1 (5 bases). Deletions cut 2 bases from V and 0 bases from J, with 13 bases between. Germline CDR1 reads GTSNPN; CDR2 reads SVGIG (reference sequence). This CDR3 is built from 15 residues. The CDR3 region is CAWSPPTDLNTEAFF. The CDR3 DNA reads TGTGCCTGGAGTCCCCCGACAGACCTGAACACTGAAGCTTTCTTT.

The chain carries TRBV19 and TRBJ2-1, with D possibly TRBD1 on 6 matching bases. The CDR3 consists of 13 residues. V was cut by 11 bases and J by 4 bases, with 15 bases left in between. CDR1 and CDR2 (germline): LNHDA, SQIVND (reference sequence). In DNA form, the CDR3 reads TGTGCCTGCAATCAGGGGTGGTACAATGAGCAGTTCTTC. It is translated as CACNQGWYNEQFF.

This clone turned up a few times. This chain joins TRBV25-1 and TRBJ2-2; maybe TRBD1 (6 bases). CDR1 and CDR2 from the germline V gene are MGHDK and SYGVNS. V was shortened by 1 base and J by 7 bases, with 13 bases between the two germline ends. This CDR3 has 15 residues. The CDR3 sequence is CASSESPGVDGELFF. Written as DNA, the CDR3 is TGTGCCAGCAGTGAATCCCCAGGGGTGGACGGGGAGCTGTTTTTT. The full variable domain, completed using reference TRBV25-1 and TRBJ2-2, is EADIYQTPRYLVIGTGKKITLECSQTMGHDKMYWYQQDPGMELHLIHYSYGVNSTEKGDLSSESTVSRIRTEHFPLTLESARPSHTSQYLCASSESPGVDGELFFGEGSRLTVL.

The CDR3 DNA reads as TGTGCCAGCAGTTTATGGGGGACAGGGCTTTTGAGGACCTACAATGAGCAGTTCTTC. It encodes CASSLWGTGLLRTYNEQFF. The J gene is TRBJ2-1, the V gene TRBV27; the match to TRBD1 covers 9 bases. Germline loops: CDR1 MNHEY, CDR2 SMNVEV (reference sequence). Trimming took 1 base from V and 2 from J; bases not matched to a gene: 12. This CDR3 spans 19 amino acids.

This sequence joins TRBV4-1 and TRBJ2-2, with 12 bases aligning to TRBD2. This CDR3 spans 20 amino acids. With 3 bases clipped from V and 0 bases from J, the junction kept 11 bases outside the gene matches. Germline assignment: CDR1 MGHRA and CDR2 YSYEKL. CDR3 residues: CASSHPAPTSGGSNTGELFF. Here the CDR3 DNA reads TGCGCCAGCAGCCACCCCGCCCCGACTAGCGGGGGATCGAACACCGGGGAGCTGTTTTTT.

The chain recombines TRBV5-4 with TRBJ1-3, with D unresolved. The CDR3 spans 17 residues. Germline CDR1 is SGHNT and CDR2 is YYREEE (reference sequence). Deletions cut 4 bases from V and 1 base from J, with 18 bases between. The CDR3 reads CASSAGLAFESGNTIYF. CDR3 in DNA: TGTGCCAGCAGCGCCGGACTGGCATTCGAGTCTGGAAACACCATATATTTT.

This clone has just a few counts. V gene TRBV7-2 combines with J gene TRBJ2-2; D is possibly TRBD2 (5 bases). The CDR3 covers 14 residues. The V gene's germline CDR1 is SGHTA and CDR2 FQGNSA. V lost 5 bases and J 3 bases, leaving 10 bases between the germline ends. CDR3 sequence: CASSVTGYTGELFF. CDR3 coding DNA: TGTGCCAGCAGCGTGACGGGGTACACCGGGGAGCTGTTTTTT.